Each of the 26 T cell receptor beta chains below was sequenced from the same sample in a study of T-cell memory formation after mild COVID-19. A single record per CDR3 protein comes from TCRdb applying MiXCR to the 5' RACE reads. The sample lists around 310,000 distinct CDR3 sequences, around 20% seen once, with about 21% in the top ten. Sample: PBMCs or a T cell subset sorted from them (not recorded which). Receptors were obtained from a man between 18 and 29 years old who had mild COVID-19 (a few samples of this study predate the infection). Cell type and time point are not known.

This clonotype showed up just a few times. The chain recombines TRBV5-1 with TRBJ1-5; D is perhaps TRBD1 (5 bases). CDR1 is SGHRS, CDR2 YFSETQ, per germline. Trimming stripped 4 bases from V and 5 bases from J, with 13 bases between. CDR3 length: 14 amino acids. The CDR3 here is CASSVGGAHQPQHF. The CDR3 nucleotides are TGCGCCAGCAGCGTGGGGGGAGCCCATCAGCCCCAGCATTTT.

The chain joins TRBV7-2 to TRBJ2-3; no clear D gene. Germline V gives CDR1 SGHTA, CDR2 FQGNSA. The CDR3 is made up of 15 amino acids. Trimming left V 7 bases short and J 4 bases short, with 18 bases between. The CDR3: CASIAPSGTPDTQYF. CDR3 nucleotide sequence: TGTGCCAGCATCGCCCCTAGTGGTACCCCAGATACGCAGTATTTT.

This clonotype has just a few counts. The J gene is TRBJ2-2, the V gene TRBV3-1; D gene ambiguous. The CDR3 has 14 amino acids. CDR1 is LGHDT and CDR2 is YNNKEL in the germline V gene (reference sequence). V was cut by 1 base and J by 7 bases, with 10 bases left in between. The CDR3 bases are TGTGCCAGCAGCCAAGGAGTCTGGGACGGGGAGCTGTTTTTT. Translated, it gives CASSQGVWDGELFF.

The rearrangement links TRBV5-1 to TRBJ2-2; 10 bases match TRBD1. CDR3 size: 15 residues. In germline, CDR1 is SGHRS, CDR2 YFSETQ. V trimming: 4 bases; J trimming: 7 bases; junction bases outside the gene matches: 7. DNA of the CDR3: TGCGCCAGCAGCGGACAGGGGGTTCCTAGCGGGGAGCTGTTTTTT. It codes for CASSGQGVPSGELFF.

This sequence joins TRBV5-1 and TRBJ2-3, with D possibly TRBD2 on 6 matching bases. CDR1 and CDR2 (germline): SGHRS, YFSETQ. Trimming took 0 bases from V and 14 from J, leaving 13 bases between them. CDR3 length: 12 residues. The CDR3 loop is CASSLGGEAWYF. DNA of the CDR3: TGCGCCAGCAGCTTGGGAGGGGAGGCCTGGTATTTT.

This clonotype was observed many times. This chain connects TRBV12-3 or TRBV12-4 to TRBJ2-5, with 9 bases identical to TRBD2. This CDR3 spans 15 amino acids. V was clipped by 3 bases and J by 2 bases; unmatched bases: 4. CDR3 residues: CASSFLAGSQETQYF. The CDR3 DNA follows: TGTGCCAGCAGTTTCCTAGCGGGGTCTCAAGAGACCCAGTACTTC.

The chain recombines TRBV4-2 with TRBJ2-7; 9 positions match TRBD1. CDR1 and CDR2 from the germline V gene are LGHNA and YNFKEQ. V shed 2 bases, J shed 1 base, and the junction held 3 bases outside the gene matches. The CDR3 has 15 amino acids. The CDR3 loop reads CASSQLGQGSYEQYF. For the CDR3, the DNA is TGTGCCAGCAGCCAACTGGGACAGGGATCCTACGAGCAGTACTTC.

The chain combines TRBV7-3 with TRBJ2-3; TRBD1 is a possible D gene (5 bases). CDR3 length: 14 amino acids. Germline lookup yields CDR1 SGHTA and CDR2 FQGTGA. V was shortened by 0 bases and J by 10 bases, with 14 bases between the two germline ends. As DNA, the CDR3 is TGTGCCAGCAGCTTAACGGATGGGGCTGGTGCGCAGTATTTT. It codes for CASSLTDGAGAQYF. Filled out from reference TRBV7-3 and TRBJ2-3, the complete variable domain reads GAGVSQTPSNKVTEKGKYVELRCDPISGHTALYWYRQSLGQGPEFLIYFQGTGAADDSGLPNDRFFAVRPEGSVSTLKIQRTERGDSAVYLCASSLTDGAGAQYFGPGTRLTVL.

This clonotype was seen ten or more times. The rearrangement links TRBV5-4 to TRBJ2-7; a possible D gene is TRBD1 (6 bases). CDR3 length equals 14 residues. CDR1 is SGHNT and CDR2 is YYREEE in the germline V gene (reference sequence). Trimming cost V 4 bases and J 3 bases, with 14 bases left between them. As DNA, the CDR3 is TGTGCCAGCAGCCTGGGCCTACAGGGCTACGAGCAGTACTTC. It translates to CASSLGLQGYEQYF.

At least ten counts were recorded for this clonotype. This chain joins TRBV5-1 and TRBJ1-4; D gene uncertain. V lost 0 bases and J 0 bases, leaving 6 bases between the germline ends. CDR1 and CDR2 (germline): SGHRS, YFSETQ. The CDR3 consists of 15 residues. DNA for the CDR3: TGCGCCAGCAGCTTGGGGCCCTCAACTAATGAAAAACTGTTTTTT. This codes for CASSLGPSTNEKLFF. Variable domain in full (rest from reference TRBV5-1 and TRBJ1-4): KAGVTQTPRYLIKTRGQQVTLSCSPISGHRSVSWYQQTPGQGLQFLFEYFSETQRNKGNFPGRFSGRQFSNSRSEMNVSTLELGDSALYLCASSLGPSTNEKLFFGSGTQLSVL.

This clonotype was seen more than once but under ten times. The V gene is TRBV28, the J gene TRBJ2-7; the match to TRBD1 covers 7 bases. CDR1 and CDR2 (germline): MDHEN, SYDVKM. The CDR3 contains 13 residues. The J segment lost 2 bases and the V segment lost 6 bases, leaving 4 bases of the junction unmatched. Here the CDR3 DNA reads TGTGCCAGCAGCGGGGACAGAGCCTACGAGCAGTACTTC. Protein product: CASSGDRAYEQYF.

The CDR3 region has the DNA TGTGCCAGCAGCCTAAATTCGGACAGCTACGGCACAGATACGCAGTATTTT. Translation: CASSLNSDSYGTDTQYF. The J gene is TRBJ2-3, the V gene TRBV7-8, with D perhaps TRBD1 (6 bases). Trimming took 5 bases from V and 1 from J, leaving 19 bases between them. The germline CDR1 and CDR2 sequences are SGHVS and FQNEAQ. The CDR3 spans 17 residues.

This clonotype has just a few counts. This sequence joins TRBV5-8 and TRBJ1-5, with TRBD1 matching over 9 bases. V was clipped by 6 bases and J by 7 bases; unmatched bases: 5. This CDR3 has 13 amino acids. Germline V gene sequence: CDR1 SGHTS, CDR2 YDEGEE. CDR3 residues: CASKDRGQQPQHF. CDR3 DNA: TGTGCCAGCAAGGACAGGGGACAACAGCCCCAGCATTTT.

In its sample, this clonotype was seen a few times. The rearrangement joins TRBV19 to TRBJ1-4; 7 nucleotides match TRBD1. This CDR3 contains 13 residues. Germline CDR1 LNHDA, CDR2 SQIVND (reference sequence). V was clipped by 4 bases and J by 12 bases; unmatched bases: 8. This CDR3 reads CASSRQGTAELFF. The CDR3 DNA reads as TGTGCCAGTAGTAGACAGGGAACGGCTGAACTGTTTTTT.

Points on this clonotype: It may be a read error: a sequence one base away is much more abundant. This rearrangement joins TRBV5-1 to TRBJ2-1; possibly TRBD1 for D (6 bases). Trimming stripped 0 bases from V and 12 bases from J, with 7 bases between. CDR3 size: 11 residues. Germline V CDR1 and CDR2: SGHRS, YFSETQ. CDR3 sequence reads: CASSLEGGQFF. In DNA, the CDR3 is TGCGCCAGCAGCTTGGAAGGGGGGCAGTTCTTC.

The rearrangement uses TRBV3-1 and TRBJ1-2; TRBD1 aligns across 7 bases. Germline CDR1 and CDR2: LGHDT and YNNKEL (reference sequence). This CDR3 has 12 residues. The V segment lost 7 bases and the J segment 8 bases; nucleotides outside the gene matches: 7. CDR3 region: CASMHRGGGYTF. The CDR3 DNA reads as TGTGCCAGCATGCACAGGGGAGGCGGCTACACCTTC.

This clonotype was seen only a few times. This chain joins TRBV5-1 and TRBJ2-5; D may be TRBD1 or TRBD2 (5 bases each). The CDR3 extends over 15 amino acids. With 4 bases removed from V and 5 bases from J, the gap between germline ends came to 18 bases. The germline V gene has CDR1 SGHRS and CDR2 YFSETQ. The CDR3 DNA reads TGCGCCAGCAGCCCCGGGACCAAGCTAAAGGAGACCCAGTACTTC. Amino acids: CASSPGTKLKETQYF.

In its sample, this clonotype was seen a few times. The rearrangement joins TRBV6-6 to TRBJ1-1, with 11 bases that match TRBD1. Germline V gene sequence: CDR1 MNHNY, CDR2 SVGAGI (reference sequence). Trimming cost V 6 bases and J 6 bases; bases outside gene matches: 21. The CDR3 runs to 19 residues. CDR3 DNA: TGTGCCAGCAGCACTATTCTCCCTAGATATCCGGGACAGGGGGCTGAAGCTTTCTTT. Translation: CASSTILPRYPGQGAEAFF.

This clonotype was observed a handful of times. The CDR3: CASSLLWAGTSYEQYV. The CDR3 coding sequence is TGTGCCAGCAGCCTATTATGGGCGGGGACCTCCTACGAGCAGTACGTC. The chain links TRBV7-9 to TRBJ2-7; tentative D call: TRBD2 (6 bases). CDR1 is SEHNR, CDR2 FQNEAQ, per germline (reference sequence). With 5 bases removed from V and 0 bases from J, the gap between germline ends came to 17 bases. The CDR3 has 16 residues.

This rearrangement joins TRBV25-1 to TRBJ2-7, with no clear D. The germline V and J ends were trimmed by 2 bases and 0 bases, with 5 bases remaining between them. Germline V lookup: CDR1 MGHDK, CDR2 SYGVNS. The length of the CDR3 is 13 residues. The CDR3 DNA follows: TGTGCCAGCAGTGAAGGGAACTCCTACGAGCAGTACTTC. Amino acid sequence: CASSEGNSYEQYF.

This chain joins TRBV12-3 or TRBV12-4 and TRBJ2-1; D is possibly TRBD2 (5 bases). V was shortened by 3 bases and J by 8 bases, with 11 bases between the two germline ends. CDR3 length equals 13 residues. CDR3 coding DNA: TGTGCCAGCAGTTTGTCGGAGAGGGATGAGCAGTTCTTC. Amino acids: CASSLSERDEQFF.

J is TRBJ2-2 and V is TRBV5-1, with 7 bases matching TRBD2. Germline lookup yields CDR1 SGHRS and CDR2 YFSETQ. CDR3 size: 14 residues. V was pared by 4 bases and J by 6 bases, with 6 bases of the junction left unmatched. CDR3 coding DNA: TGCGCCAGCAGCGCAACCAGCGGGGCCGGGGAGCTGTTTTTT. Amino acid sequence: CASSATSGAGELFF.

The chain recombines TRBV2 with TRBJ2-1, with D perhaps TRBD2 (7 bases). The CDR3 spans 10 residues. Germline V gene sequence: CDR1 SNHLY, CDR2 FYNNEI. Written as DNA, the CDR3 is TGTGCTTCCGGGGGGCGGGAGCAGTTCTTC. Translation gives CASGGREQFF. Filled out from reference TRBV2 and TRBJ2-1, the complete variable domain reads EPEVTQTPSHQVTQMGQEVILRCVPISNHLYFYWYRQILGQKVEFLVSFYNNEISEKSEIFDDQFSVERPDGSNFTLKIRSTKLEDSAMYFCASGGREQFFGPGTRLTVL.

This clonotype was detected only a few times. The CDR3 is CASSSLLAGVYNEQFF. CDR3 coding DNA: TGTGCCAGCAGCTCGCTACTAGCGGGGGTGTACAATGAGCAGTTCTTC. This chain joins TRBV11-2 and TRBJ2-1, with 11 bases identical to TRBD2. The CDR3 totals 16 residues. The junction had 6 bases not matched to a gene; V was cut back by 4 bases and J by 4 bases. CDR1 is SGHAT and CDR2 is FQNNGV in the germline V gene. The full variable domain, in which reference TRBV11-2 and TRBJ2-1 provide the parts outside the CDR3, is EAGVAQSPRYKIIEKRQSVAFWCNPISGHATLYWYQQILGQGPKLLIQFQNNGVVDDSQLPKDRFSAERLKGVDSTLKIQPAKLEDSAVYLCASSSLLAGVYNEQFFGPGTRLTVL.

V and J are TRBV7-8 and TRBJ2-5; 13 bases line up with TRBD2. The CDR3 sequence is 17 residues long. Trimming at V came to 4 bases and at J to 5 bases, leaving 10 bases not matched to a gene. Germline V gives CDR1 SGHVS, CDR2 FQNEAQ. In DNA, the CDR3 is TGTGCCAGCAGCTCGCGGACTAGCGGGGGCCGGGGGGAGACCCAGTACTTC. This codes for CASSSRTSGGRGETQYF.

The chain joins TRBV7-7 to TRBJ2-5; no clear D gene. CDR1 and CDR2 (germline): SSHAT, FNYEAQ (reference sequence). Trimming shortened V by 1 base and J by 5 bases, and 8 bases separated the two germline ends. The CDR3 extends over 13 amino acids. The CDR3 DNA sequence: TGTGCCAGCAGCTTAGTTAGATCGGAGACCCAGTACTTC. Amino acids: CASSLVRSETQYF.